Detailed here is one TCR beta chain. The antigen remains unidentified. As to treatment: oral pan-JAK inhibitor, 5-10 mg twice daily. CDR1 LNHDA and CDR2 SQIVND come from the germline V gene (reference sequence). Trimming shortened V by 5 bases and J by 7 bases, and 15 bases separated the two germline ends. The CDR3 is 13 residues long. These data originate in a study of CD8+ T cells in alopecia areata. It was cDNA, reverse transcribed from extracted RNA, that served as the sequencing template. Libraries were prepared by immunoSEQ multiplex PCR; TCRdb keeps only in-frame clonotypes and omits some of them. In the table there are about 100,000 clones, roughly three fifths of which are singletons. Whole-study findings and limits: Scalp clonality and expanded CD8+ clones among the top 100 were significantly decreased by tofacitinib. Higher clonality was seen in lesional scalp than in normal scalp, especially in alopecia totalis/universalis. The link between baseline CD8+ expansion and response remains uncertain with one nonresponder.

This sample comprised CD8+ T cells sorted from blood, obtained at roughly week 58, from a patient treated with tofacitinib. The source of this sequence is a human donor with alopecia areata. The J gene is TRBJ2-7, the V gene TRBV19; the D is unclear. The DNA of the CDR3 is TGTGCCAGTAGTTCCTGGGGATCCGAGGAGCAGTACTTC. As protein: CASSSWGSEEQYF. The full variable domain, its missing parts supplied by reference TRBV19 and TRBJ2-7, is DGGITQSPKYLFRKEGQNVTLSCEQNLNHDAMYWYRQDPGQGLRLIYYSQIVNDFQKGDIAEGYSVSREKKESFPLTVTSAQKNPTAFYLCASSSWGSEEQYFGPGTRLTVT.